This TCR beta chain comes out of a study of TIL therapy for anti-PD-1-resistant metastatic lung cancer. The immunoSEQ assay was v3. Repertoires were generated with immunoSEQ multiplex PCR, while TCRdb's copy carries only in-frame clones and drops some. In the table there are approximately 50,000 clones, approximately 78% of which are singletons. This sample's time point: pre-treatment sample, taken before nivolumab and TIL therapy. Germline V lookup: CDR1 MGHRA, CDR2 YSYEKL. The CDR3 has 17 amino acids. The J segment lost 0 bases and the V segment lost 1 base, leaving 5 bases of the junction unmatched.

The J gene is TRBJ2-3, the V gene TRBV4-1; 9 bases align to TRBD2. The sample here was blood, taken at baseline. The sequence derives from a person between 30 and 80 years old with non-small cell lung cancer. CDR3 coding DNA: TGCGCCAGCAGCCAAGGAATACTAGCGGGTAGCACAGATACGCAGTATTTT. Protein sequence: CASSQGILAGSTDTQYF.